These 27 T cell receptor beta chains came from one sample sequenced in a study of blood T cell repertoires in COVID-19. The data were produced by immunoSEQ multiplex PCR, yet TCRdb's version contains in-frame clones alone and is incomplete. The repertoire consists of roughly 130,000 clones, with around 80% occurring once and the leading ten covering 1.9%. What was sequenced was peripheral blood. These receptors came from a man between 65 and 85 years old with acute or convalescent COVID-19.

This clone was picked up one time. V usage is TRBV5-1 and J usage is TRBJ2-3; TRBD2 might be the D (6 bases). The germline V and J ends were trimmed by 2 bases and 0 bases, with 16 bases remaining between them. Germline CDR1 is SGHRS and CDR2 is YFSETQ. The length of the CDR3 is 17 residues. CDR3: CASSLGMEGRSTDTQYF. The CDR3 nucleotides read TGCGCCAGCAGCTTAGGAATGGAGGGGCGGAGCACAGATACGCAGTATTTT.

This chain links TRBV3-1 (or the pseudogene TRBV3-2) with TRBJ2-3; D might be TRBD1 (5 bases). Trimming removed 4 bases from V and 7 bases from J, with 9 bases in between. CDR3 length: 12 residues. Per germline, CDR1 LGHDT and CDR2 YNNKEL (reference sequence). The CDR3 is CASSPWGNTQYF. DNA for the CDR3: TGTGCCAGCAGCCCCTGGGGCAATACGCAGTATTTT.

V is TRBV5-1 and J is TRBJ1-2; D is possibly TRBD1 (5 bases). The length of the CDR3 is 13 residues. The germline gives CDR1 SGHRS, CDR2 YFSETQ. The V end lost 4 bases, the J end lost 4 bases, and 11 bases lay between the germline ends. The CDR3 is CASSRDSTYGYTF. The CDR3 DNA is TGCGCCAGCAGCCGTGACAGTACCTATGGCTACACCTTC.

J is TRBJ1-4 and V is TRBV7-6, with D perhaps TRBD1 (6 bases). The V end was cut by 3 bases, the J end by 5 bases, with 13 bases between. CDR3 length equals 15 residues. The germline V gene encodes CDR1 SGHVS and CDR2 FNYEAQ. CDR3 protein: CASSLGGGQNEKLFF. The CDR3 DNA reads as TGTGCCAGCAGCTTGGGCGGAGGACAGAATGAAAAACTGTTTTTT.

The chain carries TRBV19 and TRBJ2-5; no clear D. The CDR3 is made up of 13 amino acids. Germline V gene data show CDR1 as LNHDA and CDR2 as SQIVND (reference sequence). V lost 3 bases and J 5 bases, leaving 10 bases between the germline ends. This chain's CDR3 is CASSIPELETQYF. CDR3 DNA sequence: TGTGCCAGTAGTATTCCAGAATTGGAGACCCAGTACTTC.

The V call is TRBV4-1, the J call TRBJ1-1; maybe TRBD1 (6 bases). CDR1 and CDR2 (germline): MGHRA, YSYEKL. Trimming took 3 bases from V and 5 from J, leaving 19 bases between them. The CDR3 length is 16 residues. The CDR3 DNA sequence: TGCGCCAGCAGCCAGCCACTCAGGGGAAAATTGACTGAAGCTTTCTTT. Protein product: CASSQPLRGKLTEAFF.

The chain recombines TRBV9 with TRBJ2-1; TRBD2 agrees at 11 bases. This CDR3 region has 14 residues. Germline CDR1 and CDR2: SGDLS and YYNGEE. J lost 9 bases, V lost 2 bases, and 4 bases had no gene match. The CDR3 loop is CASSVSGGGREQFF. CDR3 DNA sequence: TGTGCCAGCAGCGTTAGCGGGGGGGGTCGTGAGCAGTTCTTC.

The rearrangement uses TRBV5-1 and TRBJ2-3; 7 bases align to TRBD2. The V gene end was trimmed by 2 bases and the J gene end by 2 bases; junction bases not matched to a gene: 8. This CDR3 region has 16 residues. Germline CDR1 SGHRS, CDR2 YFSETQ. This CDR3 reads CASSFPSGIYTDTQYF. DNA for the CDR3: TGCGCCAGCAGCTTTCCTAGCGGAATTTACACAGATACGCAGTATTTT.

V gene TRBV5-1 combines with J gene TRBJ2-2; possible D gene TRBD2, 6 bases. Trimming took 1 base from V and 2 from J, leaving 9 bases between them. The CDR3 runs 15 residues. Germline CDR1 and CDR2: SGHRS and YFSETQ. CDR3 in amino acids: CASSLNGGNTGELFF. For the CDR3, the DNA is TGCGCCAGCAGCTTGAACGGGGGTAACACCGGGGAGCTGTTTTTT.

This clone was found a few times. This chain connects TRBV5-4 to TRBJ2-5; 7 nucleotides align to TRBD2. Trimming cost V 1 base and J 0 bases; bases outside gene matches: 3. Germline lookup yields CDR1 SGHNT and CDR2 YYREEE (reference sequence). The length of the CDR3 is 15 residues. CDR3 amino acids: CASSLSTSNQETQYF. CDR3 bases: TGTGCCAGCAGCTTGTCGACTAGCAACCAAGAGACCCAGTACTTC.

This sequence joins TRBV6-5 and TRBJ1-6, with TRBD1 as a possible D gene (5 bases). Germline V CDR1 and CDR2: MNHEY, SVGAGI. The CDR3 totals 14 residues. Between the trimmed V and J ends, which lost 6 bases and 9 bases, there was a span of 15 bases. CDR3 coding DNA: TGTGCCAGCAGGCGCGGGGGGGAGAGTTCACCCCTCCACTTT. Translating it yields CASRRGGESSPLHF.

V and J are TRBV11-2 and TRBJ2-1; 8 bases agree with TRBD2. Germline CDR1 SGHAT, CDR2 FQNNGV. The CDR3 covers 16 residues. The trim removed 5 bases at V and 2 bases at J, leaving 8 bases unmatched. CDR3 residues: CASSLKAGEAYNEQFF. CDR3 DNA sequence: TGTGCCAGCAGCCTTAAAGCGGGGGAGGCCTACAATGAGCAGTTCTTC.

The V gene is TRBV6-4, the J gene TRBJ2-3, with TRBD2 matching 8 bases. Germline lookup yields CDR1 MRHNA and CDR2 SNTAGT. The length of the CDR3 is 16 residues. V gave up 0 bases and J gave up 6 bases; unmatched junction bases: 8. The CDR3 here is CASSDSGRGGPDTQYF. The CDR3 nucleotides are TGTGCCAGCAGTGACTCGGGTCGGGGGGGCCCCGATACGCAGTATTTT.

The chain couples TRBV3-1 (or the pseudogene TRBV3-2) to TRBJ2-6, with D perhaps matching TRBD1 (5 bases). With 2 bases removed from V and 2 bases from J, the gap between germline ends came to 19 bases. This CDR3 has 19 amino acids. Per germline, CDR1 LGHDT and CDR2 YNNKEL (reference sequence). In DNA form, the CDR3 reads TGTGCCAGCAGCCAATTGAAGCAGGGTACCTTCGCTGGGGCCAACGTCCTGACTTTC. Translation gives CASSQLKQGTFAGANVLTF.

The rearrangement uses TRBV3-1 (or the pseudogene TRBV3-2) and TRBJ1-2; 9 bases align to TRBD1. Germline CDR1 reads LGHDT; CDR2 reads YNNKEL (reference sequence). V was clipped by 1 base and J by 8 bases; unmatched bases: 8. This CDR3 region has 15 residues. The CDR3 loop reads CASSQGPGTGNGYTF. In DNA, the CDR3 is TGTGCCAGCAGCCAAGGACCCGGGACAGGGAACGGCTACACCTTC.

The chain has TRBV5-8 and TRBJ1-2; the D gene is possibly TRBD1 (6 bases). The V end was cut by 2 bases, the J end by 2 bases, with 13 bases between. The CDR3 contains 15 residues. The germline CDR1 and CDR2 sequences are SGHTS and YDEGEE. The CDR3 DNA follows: TGTGCCAGCAGCTTTAACGCCAGGGGAAACTATGGCTACACCTTC. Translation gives CASSFNARGNYGYTF.

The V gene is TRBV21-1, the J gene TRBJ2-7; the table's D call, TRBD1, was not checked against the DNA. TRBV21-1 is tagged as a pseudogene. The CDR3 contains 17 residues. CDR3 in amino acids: CASSKAYRGPYPYEQYF. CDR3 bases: TGTGCCAGCAGCAAAGCCTACAGGGGGCCGTACCCCTACGAGCAGTACTTC.

Here the CDR3 DNA reads TGCGCCAGCAGCTTGTTACCCGCCCCGGAGTGGAACACTGAAGCTTTCTTT. Translation: CASSLLPAPEWNTEAFF. This sequence joins TRBV5-1 and TRBJ1-1; D remains ambiguous. Germline CDR1 is SGHRS and CDR2 is YFSETQ. The ends were cut back, 1 base at V and 1 base at J, with 17 bases in the middle. The length of the CDR3 is 17 residues.

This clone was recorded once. Here the CDR3 reads CASSPYLRTGENTEAFF. In DNA, the CDR3 is TGTGCCAGCAGTCCTTACCTCCGGACAGGCGAGAACACTGAAGCTTTCTTT. This sequence joins TRBV27 and TRBJ1-1, with TRBD1 identical over 7 bases. CDR1 and CDR2 from the germline V gene are MNHEY and SMNVEV (reference sequence). The CDR3 is 17 residues long. V was clipped by 5 bases and J by 1 base; unmatched bases: 13.

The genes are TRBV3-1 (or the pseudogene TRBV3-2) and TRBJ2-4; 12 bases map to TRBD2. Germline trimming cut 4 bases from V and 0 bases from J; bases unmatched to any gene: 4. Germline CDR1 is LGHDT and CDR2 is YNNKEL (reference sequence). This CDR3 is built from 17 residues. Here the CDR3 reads CASSPTLAGGAKNIQYF. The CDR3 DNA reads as TGTGCCAGCAGCCCAACACTAGCGGGGGGAGCCAAAAACATTCAGTACTTC.

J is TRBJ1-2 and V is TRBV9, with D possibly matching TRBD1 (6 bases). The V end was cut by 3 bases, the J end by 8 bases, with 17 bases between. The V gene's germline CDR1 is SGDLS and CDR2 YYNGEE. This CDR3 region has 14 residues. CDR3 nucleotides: TGTGCCAGCAGCGAAGCAGGGGCATGGGAAGGCTACACCTTC. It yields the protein CASSEAGAWEGYTF.

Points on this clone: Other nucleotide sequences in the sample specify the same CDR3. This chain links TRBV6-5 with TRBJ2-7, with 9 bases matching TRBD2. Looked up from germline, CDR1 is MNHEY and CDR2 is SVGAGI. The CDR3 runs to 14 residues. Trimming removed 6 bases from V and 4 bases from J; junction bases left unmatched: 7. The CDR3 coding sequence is TGTGCCAGCAGCTTAAGCGGGGGGCCATACGAGCAGTACTTC. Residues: CASSLSGGPYEQYF.

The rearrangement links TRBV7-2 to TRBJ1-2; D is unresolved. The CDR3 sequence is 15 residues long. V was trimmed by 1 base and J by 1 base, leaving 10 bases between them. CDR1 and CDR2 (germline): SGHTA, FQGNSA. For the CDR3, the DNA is TGTGCCAGCAGCTTAGGGGCAGCCCTTAACTATGGCTACACCTTC. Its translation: CASSLGAALNYGYTF.

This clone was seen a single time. CDR3 loop: CASSYSRDSNQPQHF. CDR3 nucleotide sequence: TGTGCCAGCAGTTACTCGAGAGATAGCAATCAGCCCCAGCATTTT. The chain recombines TRBV6-5 with TRBJ1-5, with D unclear. Trimming took 0 bases from V and 0 from J, leaving 6 bases between them. The CDR3 sequence is 15 residues long. Germline values: CDR1 MNHEY, CDR2 SVGAGI.

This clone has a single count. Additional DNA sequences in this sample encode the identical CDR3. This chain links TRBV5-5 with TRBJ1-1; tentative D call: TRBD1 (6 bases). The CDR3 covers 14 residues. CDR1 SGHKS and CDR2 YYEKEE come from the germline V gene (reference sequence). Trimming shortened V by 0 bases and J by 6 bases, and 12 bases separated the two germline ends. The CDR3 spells CASSLEQGLSEAFF. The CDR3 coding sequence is TGTGCCAGCAGCTTGGAGCAGGGGCTCTCTGAAGCTTTCTTT.

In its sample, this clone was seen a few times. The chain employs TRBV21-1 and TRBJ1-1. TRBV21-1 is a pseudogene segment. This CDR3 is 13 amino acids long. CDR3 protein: CASSKCISAEAFF. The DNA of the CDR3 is TGTGCCAGCAGCAAGTGTATCAGCGCTGAAGCTTTCTTT.

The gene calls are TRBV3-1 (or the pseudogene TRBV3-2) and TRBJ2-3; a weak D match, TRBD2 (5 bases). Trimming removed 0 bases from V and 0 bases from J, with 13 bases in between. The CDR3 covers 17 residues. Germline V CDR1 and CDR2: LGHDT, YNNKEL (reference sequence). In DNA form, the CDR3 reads TGTGCCAGCAGCCAAGATCTGTCTAGCCTAAGCACAGATACGCAGTATTTT. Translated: CASSQDLSSLSTDTQYF.